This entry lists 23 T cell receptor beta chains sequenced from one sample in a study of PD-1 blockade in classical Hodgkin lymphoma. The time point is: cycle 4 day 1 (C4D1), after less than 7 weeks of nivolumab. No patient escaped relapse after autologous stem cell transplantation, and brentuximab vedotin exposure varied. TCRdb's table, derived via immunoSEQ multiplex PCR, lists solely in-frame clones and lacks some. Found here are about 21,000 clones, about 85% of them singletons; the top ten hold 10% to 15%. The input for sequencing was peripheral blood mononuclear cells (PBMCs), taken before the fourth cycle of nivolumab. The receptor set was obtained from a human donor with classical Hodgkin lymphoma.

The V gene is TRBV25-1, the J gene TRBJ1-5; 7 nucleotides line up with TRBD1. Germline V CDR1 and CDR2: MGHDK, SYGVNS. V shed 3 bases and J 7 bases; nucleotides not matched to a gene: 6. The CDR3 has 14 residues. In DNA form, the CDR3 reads TGTGCCAGCAGTGAGGCGGGGGGACAGCAGCCCCAGCATTTT. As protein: CASSEAGGQQPQHF.

CDR3 amino acids: CASSDGGTFMLAGELFF. CDR3 in DNA: TGTGCCAGCAGCGATGGCGGGACTTTTATGTTGGCCGGGGAGCTGTTTTTT. The chain carries TRBV7-9 and TRBJ2-2; tentatively, D is TRBD2 (6 bases). CDR3 length: 17 residues. V was clipped by 5 bases and J by 6 bases, with 22 bases between them. The germline gives CDR1 SEHNR, CDR2 FQNEAQ (reference sequence). Filled out from reference TRBV7-9 and TRBJ2-2, the complete variable domain reads DTGVSQNPRHKITKRGQNVTFRCDPISEHNRLYWYRQTLGQGPEFLTYFQNEAQLEKSRLLSDRFSAERPKGSFSTLEIQRTEQGDSAMYLCASSDGGTFMLAGELFFGEGSRLTVL.

CDR3 amino acids: CASSPQSLNTEAFF. The CDR3 coding sequence is TGTGCCAGCAGCCCACAGAGTCTGAACACTGAAGCTTTCTTT. The genes are TRBV6-6 and TRBJ1-1; D remains unclear. The V end was cut by 6 bases, the J end by 0 bases, with 11 bases between. Germline V gene lookup returns CDR1 MNHNY and CDR2 SVGAGI (reference sequence). CDR3 size: 14 residues.

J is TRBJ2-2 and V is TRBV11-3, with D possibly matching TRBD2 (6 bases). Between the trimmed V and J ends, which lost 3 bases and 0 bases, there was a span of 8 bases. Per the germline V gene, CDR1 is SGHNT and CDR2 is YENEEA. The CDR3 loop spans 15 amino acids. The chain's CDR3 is CASSFAGTNTGELFF. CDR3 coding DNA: TGTGCCAGCAGCTTTGCGGGGACGAACACCGGGGAGCTGTTTTTT.

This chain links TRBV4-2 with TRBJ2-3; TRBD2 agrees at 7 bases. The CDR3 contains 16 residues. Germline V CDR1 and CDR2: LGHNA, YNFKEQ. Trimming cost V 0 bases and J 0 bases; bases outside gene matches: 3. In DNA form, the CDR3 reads TGTGCCAGCAGCCAAGAAGGCGGGGGAAGCACAGATACGCAGTATTTT. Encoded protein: CASSQEGGGSTDTQYF.

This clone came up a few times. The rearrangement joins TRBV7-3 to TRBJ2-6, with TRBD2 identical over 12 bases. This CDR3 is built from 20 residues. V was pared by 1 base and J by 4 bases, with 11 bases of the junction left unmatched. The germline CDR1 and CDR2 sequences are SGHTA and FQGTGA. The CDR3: CASSLKAGTSGPWGANVLTF. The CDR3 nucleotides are TGTGCCAGCAGCTTAAAGGCCGGGACTAGCGGGCCCTGGGGGGCCAACGTCCTGACTTTC.

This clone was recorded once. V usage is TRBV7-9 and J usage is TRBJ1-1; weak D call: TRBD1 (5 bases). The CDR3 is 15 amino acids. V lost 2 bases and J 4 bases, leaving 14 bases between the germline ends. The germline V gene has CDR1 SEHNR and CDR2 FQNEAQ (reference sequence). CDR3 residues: CASSLKFGGSTEAFF. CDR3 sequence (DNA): TGTGCCAGCAGCTTAAAATTTGGGGGGTCCACTGAAGCTTTCTTT. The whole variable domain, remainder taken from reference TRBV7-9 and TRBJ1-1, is DTGVSQNPRHKITKRGQNVTFRCDPISEHNRLYWYRQTLGQGPEFLTYFQNEAQLEKSRLLSDRFSAERPKGSFSTLEIQRTEQGDSAMYLCASSLKFGGSTEAFFGQGTRLTVV.

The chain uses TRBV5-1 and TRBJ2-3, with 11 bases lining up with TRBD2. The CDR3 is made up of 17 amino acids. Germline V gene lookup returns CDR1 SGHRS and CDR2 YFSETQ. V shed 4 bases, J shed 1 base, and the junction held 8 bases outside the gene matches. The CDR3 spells CASSPDPGLAGTDTQYF. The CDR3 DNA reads TGCGCCAGCAGCCCGGATCCGGGACTAGCGGGCACAGATACGCAGTATTTT.

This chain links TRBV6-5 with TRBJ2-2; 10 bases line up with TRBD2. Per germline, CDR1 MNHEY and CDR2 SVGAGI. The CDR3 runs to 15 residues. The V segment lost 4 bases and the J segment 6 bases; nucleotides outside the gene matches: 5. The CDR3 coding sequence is TGTGCCAGCAGTTTTTCTAGCGGGAGCTCCGGGGAGCTGTTTTTT. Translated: CASSFSSGSSGELFF.

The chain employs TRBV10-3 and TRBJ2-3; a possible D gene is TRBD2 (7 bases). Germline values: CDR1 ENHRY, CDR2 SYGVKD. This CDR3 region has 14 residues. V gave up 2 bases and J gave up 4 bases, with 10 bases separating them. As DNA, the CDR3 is TGTGCCATCAGTGAGAGGGGGGGGCCAGATACGCAGTATTTT. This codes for CAISERGGPDTQYF.

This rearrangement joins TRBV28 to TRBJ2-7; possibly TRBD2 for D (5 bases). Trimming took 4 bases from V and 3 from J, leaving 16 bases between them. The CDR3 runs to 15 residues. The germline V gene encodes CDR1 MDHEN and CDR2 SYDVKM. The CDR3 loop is CASSSAGLAFYEQYF. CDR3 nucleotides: TGTGCCAGCAGTTCCGCGGGCCTCGCTTTCTACGAGCAGTACTTC.

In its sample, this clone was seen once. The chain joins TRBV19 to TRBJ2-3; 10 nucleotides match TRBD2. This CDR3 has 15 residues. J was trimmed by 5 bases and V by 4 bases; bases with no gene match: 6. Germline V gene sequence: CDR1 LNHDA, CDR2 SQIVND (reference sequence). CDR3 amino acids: CASSRLAGGLDTQYF. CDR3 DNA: TGTGCCAGTAGTAGACTAGCGGGCGGGTTAGATACGCAGTATTTT.

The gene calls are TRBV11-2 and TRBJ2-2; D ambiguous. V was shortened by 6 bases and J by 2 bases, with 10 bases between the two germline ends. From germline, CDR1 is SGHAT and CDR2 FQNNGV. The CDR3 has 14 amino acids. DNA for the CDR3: TGTGCCAGCAGTTGGACGGATAACACCGGGGAGCTGTTTTTT. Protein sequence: CASSWTDNTGELFF.

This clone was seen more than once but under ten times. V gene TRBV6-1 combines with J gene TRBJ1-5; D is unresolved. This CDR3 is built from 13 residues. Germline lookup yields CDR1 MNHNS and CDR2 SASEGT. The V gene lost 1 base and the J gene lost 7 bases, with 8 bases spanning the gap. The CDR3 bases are TGTGCCAGCAGTGAAGGGGCAGCCCAGCCCCAGCATTTT. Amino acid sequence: CASSEGAAQPQHF.

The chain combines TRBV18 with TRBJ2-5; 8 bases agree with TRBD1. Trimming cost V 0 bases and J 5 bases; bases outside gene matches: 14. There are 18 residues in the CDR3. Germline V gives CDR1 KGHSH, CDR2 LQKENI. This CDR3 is CASSPPPGQGGGLETQYF. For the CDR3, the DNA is TGTGCCAGCTCACCACCCCCAGGACAGGGAGGAGGTCTGGAGACCCAGTACTTC.

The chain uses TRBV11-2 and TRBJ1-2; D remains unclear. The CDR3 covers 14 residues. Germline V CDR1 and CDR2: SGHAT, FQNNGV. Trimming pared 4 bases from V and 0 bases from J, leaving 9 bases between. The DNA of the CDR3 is TGTGCCAGCAGCTCCATGACTACTAACTATGGCTACACCTTC. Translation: CASSSMTTNYGYTF.

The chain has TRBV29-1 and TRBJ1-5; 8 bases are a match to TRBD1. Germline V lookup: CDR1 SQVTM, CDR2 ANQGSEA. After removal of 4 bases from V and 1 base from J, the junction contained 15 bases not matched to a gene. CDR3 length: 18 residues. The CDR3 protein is CSVAYWDRAGGSNQPQHF. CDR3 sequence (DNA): TGCAGCGTTGCATACTGGGACAGAGCAGGGGGCAGCAATCAGCCCCAGCATTTT.

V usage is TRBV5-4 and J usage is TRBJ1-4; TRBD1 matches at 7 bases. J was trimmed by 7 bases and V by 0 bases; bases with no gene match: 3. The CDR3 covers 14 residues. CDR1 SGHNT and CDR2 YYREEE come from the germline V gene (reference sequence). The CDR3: CASSLDRGGEKLFF. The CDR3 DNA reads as TGTGCCAGCAGCTTGGACAGGGGTGGTGAAAAACTGTTTTTT.

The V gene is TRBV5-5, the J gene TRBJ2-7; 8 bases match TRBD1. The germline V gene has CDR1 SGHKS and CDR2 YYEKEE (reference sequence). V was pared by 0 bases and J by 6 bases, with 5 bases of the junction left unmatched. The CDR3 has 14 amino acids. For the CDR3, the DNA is TGTGCCAGCAGCTTGGCGCAGGGGGCTTTCGAGCAGTACTTC. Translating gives CASSLAQGAFEQYF.

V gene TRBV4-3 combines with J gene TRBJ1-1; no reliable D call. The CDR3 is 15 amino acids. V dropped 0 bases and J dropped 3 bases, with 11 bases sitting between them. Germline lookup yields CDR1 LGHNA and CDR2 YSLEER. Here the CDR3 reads CASSQEKRTYTEAFF. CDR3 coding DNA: TGCGCCAGCAGCCAAGAAAAACGGACTTACACTGAAGCTTTCTTT.

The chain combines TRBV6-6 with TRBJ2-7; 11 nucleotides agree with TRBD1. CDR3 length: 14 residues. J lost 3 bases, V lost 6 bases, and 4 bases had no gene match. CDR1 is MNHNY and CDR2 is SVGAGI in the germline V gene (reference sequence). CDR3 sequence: CASRPGQGGYEQYF. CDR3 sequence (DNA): TGTGCCAGCAGGCCGGGACAGGGGGGCTACGAGCAGTACTTC.

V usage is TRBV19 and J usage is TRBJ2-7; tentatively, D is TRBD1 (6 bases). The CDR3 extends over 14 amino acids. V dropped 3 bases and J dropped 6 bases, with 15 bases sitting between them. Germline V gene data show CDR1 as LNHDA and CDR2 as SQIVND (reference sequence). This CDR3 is CASSIPAGASEQYF. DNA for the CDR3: TGTGCCAGTAGTATCCCGGCAGGGGCTAGCGAGCAGTACTTC.

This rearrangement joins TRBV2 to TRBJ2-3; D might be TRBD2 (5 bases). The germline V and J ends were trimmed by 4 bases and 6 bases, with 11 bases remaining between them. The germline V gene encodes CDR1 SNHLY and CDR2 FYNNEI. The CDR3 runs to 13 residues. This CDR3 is CASSADPGDTQYF. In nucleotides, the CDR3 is TGTGCCAGCAGTGCGGACCCGGGGGATACGCAGTATTTT.